This entry concerns a single T cell receptor beta chain. The data derive from a study of blood T cell repertoires in COVID-19. Everyone who took part was roughly 18 to 100 years old, and they came from 24 US areas. Profiling relied on immunoSEQ multiplex PCR, and the TCRdb table lists in-frame clones only, not all of them. The sample includes about 200,000 clones, 80% to 90% seen only once; the top ten take about 4.1%. The CDR3 is made up of 16 amino acids. Germline V lookup: CDR1 PRHDT, CDR2 FYEKMQ (reference sequence). V was cut by 0 bases and J by 0 bases, with 6 bases left in between. The receptor was isolated from a woman aged 40 to 55 with acute COVID-19. Specimen: PBMCs or T cells enriched from blood (not recorded which). This chain uses TRBV13 with TRBJ2-6; no clear D. CDR3 sequence (DNA): TGTGCCAGCAGCTTAGGTCGGAGCTCTGGGGCCAACGTCCTGACTTTC. Its translation: CASSLGRSSGANVLTF.